Following are 27 T cell receptor beta chains from one sample sequenced in a study of blood T cell repertoires in COVID-19. TCRdb's copy holds only in-frame clones and misses some; the assay was immunoSEQ multiplex PCR. The sample yields about 64,000 clones, 80% to 85% seen once. The sample taken for sequencing was peripheral blood. Receptors were obtained from a human donor in a cohort sampled during active COVID-19.

V and J are TRBV2 and TRBJ2-1; unclear D gene. CDR3 length: 13 residues. Germline lookup yields CDR1 SNHLY and CDR2 FYNNEI. V lost 2 bases and J 6 bases, leaving 8 bases between the germline ends. In DNA form, the CDR3 reads TGTGCCAGCAGTGAAAAATTCTTCAATGAGCAGTTCTTC. As protein: CASSEKFFNEQFF.

The chain employs TRBV7-2 and TRBJ1-4, with D possibly matching TRBD1 (5 bases). The V gene lost 2 bases and the J gene lost 8 bases, with 12 bases spanning the gap. Germline values: CDR1 SGHTA, CDR2 FQGNSA. This CDR3 is built from 14 residues. CDR3 amino acids: CASSLTRDSEKLFF. The CDR3 DNA is TGTGCCAGCAGCTTAACCAGGGATAGCGAAAAACTGTTTTTT.

The chain uses TRBV6-5 and TRBJ2-7; TRBD1 aligns across 8 bases. The CDR3 contains 15 residues. V lost 2 bases, J lost 2 bases, and 5 bases stayed unmatched. Germline-derived CDR1 and CDR2 are MNHEY and SVGAGI. The DNA for the CDR3 is TGTGCCAGCAGTTACGGACAGGGAGGTCCCTACGAGCAGTACGTC. Residues: CASSYGQGGPYEQYV.

The chain joins TRBV27 to TRBJ2-1; 8 bases fit TRBD2. Germline CDR1 MNHEY, CDR2 SMNVEV (reference sequence). V was clipped by 5 bases and J by 5 bases; unmatched bases: 11. This CDR3 region has 16 residues. CDR3 loop: CASSTLTSGGNNEQFF. For the CDR3, the DNA is TGTGCCAGCAGTACCCTCACTAGCGGTGGTAACAATGAGCAGTTCTTC.

V and J are TRBV30 and TRBJ1-6, with D unresolved. V dropped 2 bases and J dropped 0 bases, with 8 bases sitting between them. Looked up from germline, CDR1 is GTSNPN and CDR2 is SVGIG (reference sequence). The CDR3 has 15 residues. The CDR3: CAWSTESSYNSPLHF. The CDR3 DNA reads as TGTGCCTGGAGTACTGAGAGCTCCTATAATTCACCCCTCCACTTT.

V and J are TRBV2 and TRBJ2-1; 11 nucleotides match TRBD2. V shed 6 bases, J shed 4 bases, and the junction held 8 bases outside the gene matches. Germline values: CDR1 SNHLY, CDR2 FYNNEI. The CDR3 has 16 residues. The CDR3 protein is CASRETLAGEYNEQFF. Written as DNA, the CDR3 is TGTGCCAGCAGGGAAACACTAGCGGGGGAGTACAATGAGCAGTTCTTC.

V and J are TRBV6-5 and TRBJ2-7; D remains ambiguous. CDR3 size: 11 residues. The germline V gene encodes CDR1 MNHEY and CDR2 SVGAGI. Trimming removed 10 bases from V and 4 bases from J, with 11 bases in between. CDR3 DNA sequence: TGTGCCACCGCAGGTCCGTACGAGCAGTACTTC. It codes for CATAGPYEQYF.

The chain links TRBV21-1 to TRBJ2-2; the D call of TRBD2 is as the table states it, not checked on the DNA. TRBV21-1 is deemed a pseudogene. This CDR3 spans 13 amino acids. CDR3 sequence: CARDPRGGGELFF. CDR3 nucleotide sequence: TGTGCCAGAGATCCCCGGGGGGGCGGGGAGCTGTTTTTT.

This clone came up once. The chain employs TRBV30 and TRBJ1-5; D might be TRBD1 (6 bases). The germline gives CDR1 GTSNPN, CDR2 SVGIG (reference sequence). The CDR3 runs 15 residues. Between the trimmed V and J ends, which lost 2 bases and 0 bases, there was a span of 11 bases. DNA of the CDR3: TGTGCCTGGAGTCGGGGGGCGGATAGCAATCAGCCCCAGCATTTT. It translates to CAWSRGADSNQPQHF.

The DNA of the CDR3 is TGTGCCAGCAGAGACAGGGATAACACCGGGGAGCTGTTTTTT. Residues: CASRDRDNTGELFF. The V and J genes are TRBV25-1 and TRBJ2-2; 7 positions match TRBD1. Germline lookup yields CDR1 MGHDK and CDR2 SYGVNS. With V trimmed by 6 bases and J by 2 bases, 3 bases remained unmatched. The CDR3 extends over 14 amino acids.

This clone qualifies as medium-sized (0.01 to 0.1%). The chain uses TRBV4-1 and TRBJ2-2; TRBD1 might be the D (5 bases). Between the trimmed V and J ends, which lost 1 base and 5 bases, there was a span of 8 bases. Germline assignment: CDR1 MGHRA and CDR2 YSYEKL. This CDR3 has 14 amino acids. In nucleotides, the CDR3 is TGCGCCAGCAGCCAAGGGCAGGGAACCGGGGAGCTGTTTTTT. Its translation is CASSQGQGTGELFF.

This sequence joins TRBV28 and TRBJ2-7, with D possibly being TRBD2 (5 bases). Germline lookup yields CDR1 MDHEN and CDR2 SYDVKM. The CDR3 extends over 12 amino acids. Trimming took 5 bases from V and 7 from J, leaving 12 bases between them. Here the CDR3 DNA reads TGTGCCAGCAGTACAAGAGGGTGGGAGCAGTACGTC. This translates into CASSTRGWEQYV.

The V call is TRBV28, the J call TRBJ1-2; D is uncertain. The CDR3 sequence is 12 residues long. Germline V gene data show CDR1 as MDHEN and CDR2 as SYDVKM. V lost 6 bases and J lost 11, with 16 bases in between. The CDR3 nucleotides are TGTGCCAGCAGAAGAGGTGTCGTGAGGTACACCTTC. Translated, it gives CASRRGVVRYTF.

The V call is TRBV3-1 (or the pseudogene TRBV3-2), the J call TRBJ1-3; 7 bases agree with TRBD1. The CDR3 contains 15 residues. Germline V gene lookup returns CDR1 LGHDT and CDR2 YNNKEL (reference sequence). V lost 1 base and J lost 6; bases outside the gene matches: 6. The CDR3 sequence is CASSQGIQGVNTIYF. The CDR3, as DNA: TGTGCCAGCAGCCAAGGAATTCAGGGGGTAAACACCATATATTTT.

The chain joins TRBV5-4 to TRBJ1-4; D is ambiguous. The CDR3 consists of 14 residues. V dropped 4 bases and J dropped 7 bases, with 14 bases sitting between them. Germline V gene sequence: CDR1 SGHNT, CDR2 YYREEE (reference sequence). Here the CDR3 reads CASSLEPSGEKLFF. The CDR3 DNA sequence: TGTGCCAGCAGCCTTGAGCCGTCGGGTGAAAAACTGTTTTTT.

J is TRBJ2-7 and V is TRBV4-1, with a possible D match to TRBD2 (6 bases). Trimming pared 5 bases from V and 2 bases from J, leaving 16 bases between. The CDR3 sequence is 15 residues long. CDR1 is MGHRA and CDR2 is YSYEKL in the germline V gene. For the CDR3, the DNA is TGCGCCAGCAGCGTATTGTCGGGAGAGACCTACGAGCAGTACTTC. Translated: CASSVLSGETYEQYF.

The rearrangement uses TRBV12-3 or TRBV12-4 and TRBJ1-4; D ambiguous. The CDR3 spans 12 residues. The V end lost 8 bases, the J end lost 4 bases, and 8 bases lay between the germline ends. The CDR3 spells CASAGDNEKLFF. The CDR3 nucleotides are TGTGCCAGCGCCGGGGATAATGAAAAACTGTTTTTT.

The chain combines TRBV19 with TRBJ1-4; D is unresolved. Trimming removed 6 bases at V and 5 bases at J, with 16 bases between. From germline, CDR1 is LNHDA and CDR2 SQIVND (reference sequence). The CDR3 extends over 15 amino acids. Here the CDR3 DNA reads TGTGCCAGTAGCCAGACTTTGACTAGGAATGAAAAACTGTTTTTT. It is translated as CASSQTLTRNEKLFF.

This clone was observed a single time. CDR3 in amino acids: CASRQRASGGEQFF. CDR3 sequence (DNA): TGTGCCAGCAGACAGAGGGCTAGCGGGGGCGAGCAGTTCTTC. The V and J genes are TRBV2 and TRBJ2-1; 10 bases line up with TRBD2. CDR3 length: 14 amino acids. V was pared by 6 bases and J by 10 bases, with 9 bases of the junction left unmatched. The germline CDR1 and CDR2 sequences are SNHLY and FYNNEI.

The chain couples TRBV5-1 to TRBJ2-7; D may be TRBD2 (5 bases). Per germline, CDR1 SGHRS and CDR2 YFSETQ. Trimming took off 0 bases at V and 5 bases at J, with 15 bases between the two ends. The CDR3 contains 15 residues. The CDR3 DNA is TGCGCCAGCAGCTTGGAAAACTTGGGAGAACACGAGCAGTACTTC. Encoded protein: CASSLENLGEHEQYF.

The rearrangement joins TRBV6-2 or TRBV6-3 to TRBJ2-3, with 12 bases that match TRBD2. J was trimmed by 0 bases and V by 5 bases; bases with no gene match: 12. CDR1 is MNHEY, CDR2 SVGEGT, per germline. This CDR3 region has 19 residues. CDR3 DNA sequence: TGTGCCAGCAGTCACACTAGCGGGGGGCGACAATCTAGCACAGATACGCAGTATTTT. Amino acid sequence: CASSHTSGGRQSSTDTQYF.

V is TRBV11-2 and J is TRBJ2-6, with 7 bases lining up with TRBD2. The CDR3 is made up of 16 amino acids. The V segment lost 6 bases and the J segment 0 bases; nucleotides outside the gene matches: 5. Germline V CDR1 and CDR2: SGHAT, FQNNGV. The CDR3 loop is CASRSSGGSGANVLTF. The CDR3 DNA sequence: TGTGCCAGCAGATCTTCGGGGGGCTCTGGGGCCAACGTCCTGACTTTC.

The rearrangement uses TRBV7-6 and TRBJ2-5, with D possibly being TRBD1 (5 bases). This CDR3 is built from 15 residues. CDR1 SGHVS and CDR2 FNYEAQ come from the germline V gene. Trimming left V 5 bases short and J 1 base short, with 14 bases between. In nucleotides, the CDR3 is TGTGCCAGCAGCGCCCCATGGACATCCCAAGAGACCCAGTACTTC. It translates to CASSAPWTSQETQYF.

J is TRBJ2-3 and V is TRBV5-6; 9 bases fit TRBD1. There are 16 residues in the CDR3. V dropped 3 bases and J dropped 2; count of bases not matched to a gene: 7. CDR1 SGHDT and CDR2 YYEEEE come from the germline V gene. In DNA, the CDR3 is TGTGCCAGCAGCTGGTGGGACAGGGTATACACAGATACGCAGTATTTT. Amino acids: CASSWWDRVYTDTQYF. Looking up the rest from reference TRBV5-6 and TRBJ2-3 gives the full variable domain: DAGVTQSPTHLIKTRGQQVTLRCSPKSGHDTVSWYQQALGQGPQFIFQYYEEEERQRGNFPDRFSGHQFPNYSSELNVNALLLGDSALYLCASSWWDRVYTDTQYFGPGTRLTVL.

This sequence joins TRBV6-5 and TRBJ1-1, with D uncertain. The germline V gene has CDR1 MNHEY and CDR2 SVGAGI. The CDR3 is made up of 13 amino acids. The V and J ends lost 6 bases and 4 bases respectively, with 12 bases between them. The CDR3 sequence: CASSRHQSTEAFF. DNA for the CDR3: TGTGCCAGCAGCCGTCATCAGTCCACTGAAGCTTTCTTT.

V and J are TRBV21-1 and TRBJ2-3; TRBD1, the table's D call, was not compared with the DNA. TRBV21-1 is annotated as a pseudogene. The CDR3 is 17 amino acids. The CDR3: CASTQRGWGQFTDTQYF. The CDR3 DNA reads as TGTGCCAGCACCCAAAGGGGGTGGGGACAGTTTACAGATACGCAGTATTTT.

The chain couples TRBV28 to TRBJ2-3, with D tentatively TRBD2 (6 bases). Germline V lookup: CDR1 MDHEN, CDR2 SYDVKM. The CDR3 is 14 residues long. V lost 7 bases to trimming and J lost 2 bases, with 13 bases between them. CDR3 bases: TGTGCCAGCAAACCCCTAGCGAACACAGATACGCAGTATTTT. Its protein product is CASKPLANTDTQYF.